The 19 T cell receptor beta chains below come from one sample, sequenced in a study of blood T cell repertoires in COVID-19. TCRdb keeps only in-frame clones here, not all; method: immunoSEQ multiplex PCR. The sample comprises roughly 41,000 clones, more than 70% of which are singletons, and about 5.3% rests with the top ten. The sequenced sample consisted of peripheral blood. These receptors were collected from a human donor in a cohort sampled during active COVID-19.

The chain's CDR3 is CASSYEHPTGELFF. The CDR3 nucleotides are TGTGCCAGCAGCTACGAACACCCCACCGGGGAGCTGTTTTTT. V usage is TRBV3-1 (or the pseudogene TRBV3-2) and J usage is TRBJ2-2, with D hard to call. V lost 5 bases, J lost 4 bases, and 11 bases lay in between. The CDR3 has 14 amino acids. The germline gives CDR1 LGHDT, CDR2 YNNKEL (reference sequence).

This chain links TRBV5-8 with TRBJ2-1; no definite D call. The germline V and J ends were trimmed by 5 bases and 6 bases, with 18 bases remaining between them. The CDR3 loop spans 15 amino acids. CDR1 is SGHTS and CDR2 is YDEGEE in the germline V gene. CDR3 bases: TGTGCCAGCAGTGAGCCGGGTGCCTTCGGCAATGAGCAGTTCTTC. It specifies CASSEPGAFGNEQFF. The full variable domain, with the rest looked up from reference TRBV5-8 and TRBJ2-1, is EAGVTQSPTHLIKTRGQQATLRCSPISGHTSVYWYQQALGLGLQFLLWYDEGEERNRGNFPPRFSGRQFPNYSSELNVNALELEDSALYLCASSEPGAFGNEQFFGPGTRLTVL.

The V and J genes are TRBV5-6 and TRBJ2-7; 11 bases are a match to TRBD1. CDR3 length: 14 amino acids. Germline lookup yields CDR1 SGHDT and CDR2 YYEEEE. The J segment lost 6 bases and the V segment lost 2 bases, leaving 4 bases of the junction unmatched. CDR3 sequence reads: CASSLGTGGVEQYF. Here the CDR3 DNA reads TGTGCCAGCAGCTTAGGGACAGGGGGAGTCGAGCAGTACTTC.

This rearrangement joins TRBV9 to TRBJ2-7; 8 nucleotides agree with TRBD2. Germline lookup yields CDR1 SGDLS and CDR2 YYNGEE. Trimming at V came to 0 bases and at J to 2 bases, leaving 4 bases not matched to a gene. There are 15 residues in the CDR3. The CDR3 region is CASSVDPGGPYEQYF. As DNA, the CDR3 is TGTGCCAGCAGCGTAGATCCGGGAGGGCCCTACGAGCAGTACTTC.

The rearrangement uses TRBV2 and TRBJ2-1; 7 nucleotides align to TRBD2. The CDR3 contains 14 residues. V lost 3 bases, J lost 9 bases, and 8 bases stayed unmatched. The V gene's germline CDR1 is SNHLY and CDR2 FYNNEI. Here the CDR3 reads CASSDRPGTTEQFF. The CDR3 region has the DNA TGTGCCAGCAGTGACCGCCCCGGGACTACTGAGCAGTTCTTC.

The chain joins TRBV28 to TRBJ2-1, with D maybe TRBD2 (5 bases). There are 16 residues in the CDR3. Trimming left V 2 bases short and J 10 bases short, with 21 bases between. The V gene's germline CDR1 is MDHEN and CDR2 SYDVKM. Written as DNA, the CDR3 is TGTGCCAGCAGTTTAGCTACTAGTAGTGTCCGCTGGGAGCAGTTCTTC. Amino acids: CASSLATSSVRWEQFF.

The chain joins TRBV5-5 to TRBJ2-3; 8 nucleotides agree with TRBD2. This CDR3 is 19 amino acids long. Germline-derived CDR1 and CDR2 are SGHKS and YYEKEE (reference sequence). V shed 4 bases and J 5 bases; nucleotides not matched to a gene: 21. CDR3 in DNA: TGTGCCAGCAGCCCCACCCCTGCCAGCGGGAGACCCCGGGGAGATACGCAGTATTTT. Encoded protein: CASSPTPASGRPRGDTQYF.

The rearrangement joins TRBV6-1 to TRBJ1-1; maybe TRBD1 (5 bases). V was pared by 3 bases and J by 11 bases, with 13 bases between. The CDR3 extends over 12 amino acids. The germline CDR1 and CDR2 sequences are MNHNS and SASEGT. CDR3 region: CASSDRVFGAFF. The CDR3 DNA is TGTGCCAGCAGTGACAGGGTCTTTGGGGCTTTCTTT.

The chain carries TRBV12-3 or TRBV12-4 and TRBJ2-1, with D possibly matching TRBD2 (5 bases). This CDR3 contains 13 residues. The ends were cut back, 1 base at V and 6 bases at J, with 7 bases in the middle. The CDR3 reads CASSLGTSNEQFF. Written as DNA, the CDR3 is TGTGCCAGCAGTTTAGGCACTAGCAATGAGCAGTTCTTC.

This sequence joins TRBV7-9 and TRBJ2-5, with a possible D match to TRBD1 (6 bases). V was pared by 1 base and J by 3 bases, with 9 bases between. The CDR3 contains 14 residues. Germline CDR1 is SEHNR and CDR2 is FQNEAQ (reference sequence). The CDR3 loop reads CASSLGSGEETQYF. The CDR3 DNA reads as TGTGCCAGCAGCTTAGGGTCAGGGGAAGAGACCCAGTACTTC.

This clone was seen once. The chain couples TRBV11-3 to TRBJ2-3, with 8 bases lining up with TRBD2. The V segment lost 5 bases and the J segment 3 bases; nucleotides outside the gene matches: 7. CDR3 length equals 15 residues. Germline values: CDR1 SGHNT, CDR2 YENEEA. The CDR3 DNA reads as TGTGCCAGCAGCCCTAGCGGGTTTGGAACAGATACGCAGTATTTT. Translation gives CASSPSGFGTDTQYF.

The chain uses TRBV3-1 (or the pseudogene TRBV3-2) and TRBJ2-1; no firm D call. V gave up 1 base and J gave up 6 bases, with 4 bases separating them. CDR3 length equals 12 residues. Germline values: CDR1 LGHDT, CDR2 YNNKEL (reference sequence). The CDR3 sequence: CASSQVSNEQFF. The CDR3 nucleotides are TGTGCCAGCAGCCAAGTTAGCAATGAGCAGTTCTTC.

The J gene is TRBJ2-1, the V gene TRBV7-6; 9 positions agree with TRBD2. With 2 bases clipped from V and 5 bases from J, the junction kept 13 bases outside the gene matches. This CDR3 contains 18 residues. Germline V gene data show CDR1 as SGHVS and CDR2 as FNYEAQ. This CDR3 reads CASSLRGVPSGTNNEQFF. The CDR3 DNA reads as TGTGCCAGCAGCTTAAGAGGGGTTCCTAGCGGGACAAACAATGAGCAGTTCTTC.

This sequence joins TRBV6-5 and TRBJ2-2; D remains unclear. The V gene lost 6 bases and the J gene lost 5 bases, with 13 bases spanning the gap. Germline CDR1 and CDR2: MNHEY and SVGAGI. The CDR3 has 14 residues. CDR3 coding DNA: TGTGCCAGCAGAACTCCTTCGAGGACCGGGGAGCTGTTTTTT. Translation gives CASRTPSRTGELFF.

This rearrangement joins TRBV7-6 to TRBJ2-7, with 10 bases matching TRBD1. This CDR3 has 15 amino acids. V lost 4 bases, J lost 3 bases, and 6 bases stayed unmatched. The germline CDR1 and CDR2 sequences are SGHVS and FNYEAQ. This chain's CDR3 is CASSSRDRGLYEQYF. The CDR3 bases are TGTGCCAGCAGCTCCCGGGACAGGGGCCTCTACGAGCAGTACTTC.

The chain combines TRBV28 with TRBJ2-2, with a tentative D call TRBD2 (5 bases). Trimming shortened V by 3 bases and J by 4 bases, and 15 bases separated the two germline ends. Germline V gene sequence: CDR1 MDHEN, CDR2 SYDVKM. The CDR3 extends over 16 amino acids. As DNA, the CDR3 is TGTGCCAGCAGTTTCACGGGAAGTGTGAGCACCGGGGAGCTGTTTTTT. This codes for CASSFTGSVSTGELFF. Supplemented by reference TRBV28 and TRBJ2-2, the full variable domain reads DVKVTQSSRYLVKRTGEKVFLECVQDMDHENMFWYRQDPGLGLRLIYFSYDVKMKEKGDIPEGYSVSREKKERFSLILESASTNQTSMYLCASSFTGSVSTGELFFGEGSRLTVL.

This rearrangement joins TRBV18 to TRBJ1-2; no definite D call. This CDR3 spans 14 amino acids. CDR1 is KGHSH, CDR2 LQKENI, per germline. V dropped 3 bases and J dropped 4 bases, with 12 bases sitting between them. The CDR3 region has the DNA TGTGCCAGCTCACCGTCGCCGGGAGGCTATGGCTACACCTTC. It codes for CASSPSPGGYGYTF.

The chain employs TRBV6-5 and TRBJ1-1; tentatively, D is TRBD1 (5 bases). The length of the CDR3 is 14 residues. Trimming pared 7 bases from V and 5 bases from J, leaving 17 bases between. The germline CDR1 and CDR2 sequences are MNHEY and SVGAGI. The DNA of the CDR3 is TGTGCCAGCACATGGAGGGGCGCGGAGACTGAAGCTTTCTTT. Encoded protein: CASTWRGAETEAFF.

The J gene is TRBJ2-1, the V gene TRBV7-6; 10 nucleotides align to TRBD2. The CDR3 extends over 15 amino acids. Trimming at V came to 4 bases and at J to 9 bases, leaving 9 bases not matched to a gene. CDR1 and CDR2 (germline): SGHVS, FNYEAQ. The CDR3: CASSSIRTSGGEQFF. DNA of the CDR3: TGTGCCAGCAGCTCAATTCGGACTAGCGGAGGTGAGCAGTTCTTC.